Listed below are T cell receptor beta chains from one sample, sequenced in a study of blood T cell repertoires in COVID-19. Assay used: immunoSEQ multiplex PCR; TCRdb lists only in-frame clones, some missing. The sample records around 310,000 clones, 75% to 90% being singletons. The sequencing sample was made of peripheral blood. Receptors originate from a woman aged 60-70 years with acute or convalescent COVID-19. The CDR3 runs from the conserved cysteine through the conserved F or W. A D gene is named only where the DNA matches it firmly. The size of a clone is reported for some rows only, either as once, few or many, or as a class for expanded clones.

-,TRBD2,TRBV27,TRBJ2-1,TGTGCCAGCATCTCGCCCCCCGGACTAGCGGGAGTGGGATCCTACAATGAGCAGTTCTTC,CASISPPGLAGVGSYNEQFF
few,-,TRBV11-2,TRBJ1-3,TGTGCCATCTCGTCCGGACTCCATTCTGGAAACACCATATATTTT,CAISSGLHSGNTIYF
-,TRBD1,TRBV2,TRBJ2-7,TGTGCCAGCAGGGAAACCGGGACAGCCTACGAGCAGTACTTC,CASRETGTAYEQYF
few,-,TRBV9,TRBJ2-1,TGTGCCAGCAGCGTAGTGAGGGGGACAACTACTTACAATGAGCAGTTCTTC,CASSVVRGTTTYNEQFF
once,-,TRBV6-2/TRBV6-3,TRBJ1-1,TGTGCCAGCAGTTATCTGGGGCCGGTCCCTGAAGCTTTCTTT,CASSYLGPVPEAFF
-,TRBD1,TRBV24-1,TRBJ2-1,TGTGCCACCAGATCCTCAGGGGGTGGGTCCAATGAGCAGTTCTTC,CATRSSGGGSNEQFF
-,-,TRBV29-1,TRBJ2-2,TGCAGCGTACGTGGCGGCGGGGAGCTGTTTTTT,CSVRGGGELFF
-,TRBD1,TRBV5-4,TRBJ1-2,TGTGCCAGCAGTCCGCCGGGACAGACTAACTATGGCTACACCTTC,CASSPPGQTNYGYTF
-,-,TRBV9,TRBJ1-1,TGTGCCAGCAGCGTAGTTCAGAACACTGAAGCTTTCTTT,CASSVVQNTEAFF
once,-,TRBV18,TRBJ2-3,TGTGCCAGCTCACCACTGTCAACAGATACGCAGTATTTT,CASSPLSTDTQYF
few,TRBD2,TRBV5-4,TRBJ2-1,TGTGCCAGCAGCAAGGAACTAGCGGGGGGGCCCAATGAGCAGTTCTTC,CASSKELAGGPNEQFF
-,-,TRBV7-9,TRBJ1-6,TGTGCCAGCAGCTTAAGTCTATATAATTCACCCCTCCACTTT,CASSLSLYNSPLHF
-,TRBD1,TRBV30,TRBJ1-3,TGTGCCTGGGGACAGGGTAGCTCTGGAAACACCATATATTTT,CAWGQGSSGNTIYF
once,TRBD2,TRBV4-2,TRBJ2-1,TGTGCCAGCAGCCAGGTGACTAGCCCGGTTCCGTTCTTC,CASSQVTSPVPFF
once,TRBD1,TRBV30,TRBJ2-7,TGTGCCTGGAGTGAGTATTCGACAGGGGGCAGAAGCTACGAGCAGTACTTC,CAWSEYSTGGRSYEQYF
-,TRBD1,TRBV11-2,TRBJ1-2,TGTGCCAGCAGTTCGAAAAACCCGCGAACGACACAGGGGGCGTATGGCTACACCTTC,CASSSKNPRTTQGAYGYTF
-,TRBD1,TRBV24-1,TRBJ2-7,TGTGCCACCAGTGATTTTTCGGAACAGGGGATTTACGAGCAGTACTTC,CATSDFSEQGIYEQYF
-,TRBD2,TRBV4-1,TRBJ2-5,TGCGCCAGCAGCCCGGCGGGGGGCGGAGAGACCCAGTACTTC,CASSPAGGGETQYF
-,TRBD1,TRBV27,TRBJ2-2,TGTGCCAGCAGTGGACAGGGTTTGACCGGGGAGCTGTTTTTT,CASSGQGLTGELFF
-,TRBD1,TRBV7-9,TRBJ1-1,TGTGCCAGCAGTTACACAGGGGAACCTGAAGCTTTCTTT,CASSYTGEPEAFF
-,-,TRBV5-4,TRBJ1-2,TGTGCCAGCAGCTTGACGCGGGGCGACTATGGCTACACCTTC,CASSLTRGDYGYTF
-,-,TRBV12-3/TRBV12-4,TRBJ2-3,TGTGCCAGCGGCTCCACGCTCGTTACGCAGTATTTT,CASGSTLVTQYF
-,TRBD2,TRBV15,TRBJ2-3,TGTGCCACCAGCAGAGATAGGGTCGAAGCGGGAGGGCCCACAGATACGCAGTATTTT,CATSRDRVEAGGPTDTQYF
-,TRBD2,TRBV6-5,TRBJ2-3,TGTGCCAGCAGCTCAGCGGGGGCCCTCACAGATACGCAGTATTTT,CASSSAGALTDTQYF
-,-,TRBV14,TRBJ2-5,TGTGCCAGCAGCGGCCTTACCAGGGAAGAGACCCAGTACTTC,CASSGLTREETQYF
few,-,TRBV30,TRBJ1-6,TGTGCCTACCAGGGTTTGGGGAATTCACCCCTCCACTTT,CAYQGLGNSPLHF
-,TRBD1,TRBV27,TRBJ1-6,TGTGCCAGCAGTTCCGGGACAGGGGGCTCACCCCTCCACTTT,CASSSGTGGSPLHF
-,TRBD1,TRBV28,TRBJ1-5,TGTGCCAGCACCATGGGGACAGGGTTCTTCAATCAGCCCCAGCATTTT,CASTMGTGFFNQPQHF
-,-,TRBV19,TRBJ1-5,TGTGCCAGTAGTATTTCGGGCCGGTCCGGGAAGCCCCAGCATTTT,CASSISGRSGKPQHF
-,TRBD1,TRBV7-9,TRBJ1-6,TGTGCCAGCAGCTCTTTACAGGGGGCGAATTCACCCCTCCACTTT,CASSSLQGANSPLHF
-,-,TRBV2,TRBJ1-2,TGTGCCAGCAGTGGGGGGCAGGGAAACTATGGCTACACCTTC,CASSGGQGNYGYTF
-,-,TRBV7-3,TRBJ1-5,TGTGCCAGCAGCTTAAACTTCATAGGGGTCGGCAATCAGCCCCAGCATTTT,CASSLNFIGVGNQPQHF
-,-,TRBV2,TRBJ2-1,TGTGCCCAGGCGGGGTTCTACAATGAGCAGTTCTTC,CAQAGFYNEQFF
-,-,TRBV5-1,TRBJ2-3,TGCGCCAGCAGTCCTTACACCGCAAAGAGTGCGGGTACGCAGTATTTT,CASSPYTAKSAGTQYF
once,TRBD2,TRBV5-1,TRBJ2-1,TGCGCCAGCAGCTTGGAACTAGCGGGAGGGAATGAGCAGTTCTTC,CASSLELAGGNEQFF
-,-,TRBV4-1,TRBJ1-1,TGCGCCAGCAGCCAAGATAACGGCCAGGCCAACACTGAAGCTTTCTTT,CASSQDNGQANTEAFF